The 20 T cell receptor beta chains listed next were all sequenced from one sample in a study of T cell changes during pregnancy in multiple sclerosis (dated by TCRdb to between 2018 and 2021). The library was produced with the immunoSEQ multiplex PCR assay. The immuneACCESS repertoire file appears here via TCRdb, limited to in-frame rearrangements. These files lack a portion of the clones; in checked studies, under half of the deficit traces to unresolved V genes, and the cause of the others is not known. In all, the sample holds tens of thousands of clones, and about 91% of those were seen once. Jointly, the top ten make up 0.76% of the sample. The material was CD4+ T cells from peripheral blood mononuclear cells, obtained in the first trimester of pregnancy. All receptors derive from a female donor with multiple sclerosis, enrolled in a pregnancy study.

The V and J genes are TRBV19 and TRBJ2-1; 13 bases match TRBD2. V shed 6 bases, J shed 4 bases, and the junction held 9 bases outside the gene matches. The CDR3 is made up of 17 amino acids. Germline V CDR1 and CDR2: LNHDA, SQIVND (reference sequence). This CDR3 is CASSPTSGGTLYNEQFF. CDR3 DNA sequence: TGTGCCAGTAGCCCGACTAGCGGGGGGACCCTTTACAATGAGCAGTTCTTC.

The chain's CDR3 is CASSLDLRGGKETQYF. CDR3 bases: TGTGCCAGCAGCCTCGATCTGCGGGGGGGCAAAGAGACCCAGTACTTC. The chain links TRBV7-3 to TRBJ2-5, with TRBD2 matching 9 bases. Trimming cost V 5 bases and J 3 bases; bases outside gene matches: 10. CDR3 length: 16 residues. CDR1 SGHTA and CDR2 FQGTGA come from the germline V gene.

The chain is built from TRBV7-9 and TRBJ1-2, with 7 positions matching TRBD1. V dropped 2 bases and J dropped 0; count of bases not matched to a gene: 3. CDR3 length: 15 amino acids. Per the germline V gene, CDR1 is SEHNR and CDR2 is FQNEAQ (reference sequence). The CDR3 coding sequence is TGTGCCAGCAGCTTAACAGGGGTTTCTAACTATGGCTACACCTTC. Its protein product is CASSLTGVSNYGYTF.

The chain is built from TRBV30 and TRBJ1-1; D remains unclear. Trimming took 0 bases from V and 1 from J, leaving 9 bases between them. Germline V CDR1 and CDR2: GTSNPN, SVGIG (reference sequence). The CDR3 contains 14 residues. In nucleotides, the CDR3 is TGTGCCTGGAGTGTAAGAGGCGGGAACACTGAAGCTTTCTTT. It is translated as CAWSVRGGNTEAFF.

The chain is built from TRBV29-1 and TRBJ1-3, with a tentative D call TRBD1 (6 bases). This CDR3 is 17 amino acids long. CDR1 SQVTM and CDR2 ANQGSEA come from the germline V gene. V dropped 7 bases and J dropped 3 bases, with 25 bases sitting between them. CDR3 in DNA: TGCAGCGCCCTAGGAGCGGACAGTCGGTCGGGTGGAAACACCATATATTTT. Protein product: CSALGADSRSGGNTIYF.

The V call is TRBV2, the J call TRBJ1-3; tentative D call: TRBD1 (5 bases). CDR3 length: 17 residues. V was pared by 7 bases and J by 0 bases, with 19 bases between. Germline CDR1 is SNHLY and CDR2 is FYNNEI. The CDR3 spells CASTESSRQNSGNTIYF. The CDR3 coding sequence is TGTGCCAGCACCGAATCTTCTAGACAGAACTCTGGAAACACCATATATTTT.

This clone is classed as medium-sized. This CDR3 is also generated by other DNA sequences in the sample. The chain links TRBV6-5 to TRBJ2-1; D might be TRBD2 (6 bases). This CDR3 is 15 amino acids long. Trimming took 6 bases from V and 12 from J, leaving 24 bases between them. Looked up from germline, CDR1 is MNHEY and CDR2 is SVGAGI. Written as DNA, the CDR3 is TGTGCCAGCAGCCCAGGTGACGGGAGCAGATATTGGCAGTTCTTC. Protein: CASSPGDGSRYWQFF.

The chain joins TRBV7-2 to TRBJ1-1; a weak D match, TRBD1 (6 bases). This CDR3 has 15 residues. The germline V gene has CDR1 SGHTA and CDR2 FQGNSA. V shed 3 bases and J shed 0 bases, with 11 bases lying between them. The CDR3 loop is CASSFGQPMNTEAFF. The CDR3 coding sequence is TGTGCCAGCAGCTTTGGACAGCCAATGAACACTGAAGCTTTCTTT.

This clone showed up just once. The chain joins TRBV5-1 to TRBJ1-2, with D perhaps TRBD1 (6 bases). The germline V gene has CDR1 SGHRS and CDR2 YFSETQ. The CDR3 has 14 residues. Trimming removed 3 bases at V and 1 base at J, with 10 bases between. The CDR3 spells CASSYSGDNYGYTF. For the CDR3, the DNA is TGCGCCAGCAGCTATTCAGGGGATAACTATGGCTACACCTTC.

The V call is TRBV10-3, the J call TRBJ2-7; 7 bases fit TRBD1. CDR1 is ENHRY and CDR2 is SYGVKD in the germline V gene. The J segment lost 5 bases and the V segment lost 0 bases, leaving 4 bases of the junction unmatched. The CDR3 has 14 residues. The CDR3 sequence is CAISESAGGDEQYF. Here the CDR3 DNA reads TGTGCCATCAGTGAGTCGGCAGGGGGTGACGAGCAGTACTTC.

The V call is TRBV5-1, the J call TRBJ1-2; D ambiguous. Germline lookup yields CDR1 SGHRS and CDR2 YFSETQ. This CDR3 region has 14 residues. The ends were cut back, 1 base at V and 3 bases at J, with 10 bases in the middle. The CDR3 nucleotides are TGCGCCAGCAGCTTGCTCGAGGGCGACTATGGCTACACCTTC. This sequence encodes CASSLLEGDYGYTF.

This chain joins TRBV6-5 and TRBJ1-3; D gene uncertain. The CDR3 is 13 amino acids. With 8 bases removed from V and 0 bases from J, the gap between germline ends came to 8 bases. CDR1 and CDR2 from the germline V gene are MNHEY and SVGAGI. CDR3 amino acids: CASCDNSGNTIYF. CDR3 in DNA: TGTGCCAGCTGCGACAACTCTGGAAACACCATATATTTT.

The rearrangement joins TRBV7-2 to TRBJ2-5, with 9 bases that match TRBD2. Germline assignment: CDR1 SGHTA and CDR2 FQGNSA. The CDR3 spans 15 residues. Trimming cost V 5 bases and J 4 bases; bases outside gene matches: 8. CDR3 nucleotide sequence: TGTGCCAGCAGCCCCCGTAGCGGGGGCCCAGAGACCCAGTACTTC. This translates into CASSPRSGGPETQYF. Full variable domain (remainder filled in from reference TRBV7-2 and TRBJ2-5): GAGVSQSPSNKVTEKGKDVELRCDPISGHTALYWYRQSLGQGLEFLIYFQGNSAPDKSGLPSDRFSAERTGGSVSTLTIQRTQQEDSAVYLCASSPRSGGPETQYFGPGTRLLVL.

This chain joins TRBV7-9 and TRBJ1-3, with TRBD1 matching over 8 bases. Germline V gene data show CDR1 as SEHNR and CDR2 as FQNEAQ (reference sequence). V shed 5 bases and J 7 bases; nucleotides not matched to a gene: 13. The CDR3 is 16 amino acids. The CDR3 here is CASSPWTGSIGNTIYF. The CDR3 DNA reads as TGTGCCAGCAGCCCCTGGACAGGGTCAATCGGGAACACCATATATTTT.

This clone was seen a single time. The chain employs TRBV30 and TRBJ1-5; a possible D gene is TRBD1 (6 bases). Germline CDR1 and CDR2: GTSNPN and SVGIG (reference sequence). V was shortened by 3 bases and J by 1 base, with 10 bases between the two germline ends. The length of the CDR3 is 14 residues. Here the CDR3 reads CAWRGGASNQPQHF. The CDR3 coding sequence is TGTGCCTGGAGGGGGGGGGCAAGCAATCAGCCCCAGCATTTT.

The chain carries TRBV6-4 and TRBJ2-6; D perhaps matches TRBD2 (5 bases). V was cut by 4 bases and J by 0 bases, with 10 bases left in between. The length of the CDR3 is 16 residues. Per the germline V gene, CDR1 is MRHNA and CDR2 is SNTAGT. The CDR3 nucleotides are TGTGCCAGCAGTGCAGAGGGCTTCTCTGGGGCCAACGTCCTGACTTTC. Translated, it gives CASSAEGFSGANVLTF.

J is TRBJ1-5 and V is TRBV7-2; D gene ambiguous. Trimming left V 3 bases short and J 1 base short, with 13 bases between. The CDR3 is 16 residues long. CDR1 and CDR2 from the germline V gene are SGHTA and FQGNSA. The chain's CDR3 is CASSFVRFGSNQPQHF. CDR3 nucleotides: TGTGCCAGCAGCTTCGTGCGGTTCGGGAGCAATCAGCCCCAGCATTTT. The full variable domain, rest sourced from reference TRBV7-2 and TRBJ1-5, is GAGVSQSPSNKVTEKGKDVELRCDPISGHTALYWYRQSLGQGLEFLIYFQGNSAPDKSGLPSDRFSAERTGGSVSTLTIQRTQQEDSAVYLCASSFVRFGSNQPQHFGDGTRLSIL.

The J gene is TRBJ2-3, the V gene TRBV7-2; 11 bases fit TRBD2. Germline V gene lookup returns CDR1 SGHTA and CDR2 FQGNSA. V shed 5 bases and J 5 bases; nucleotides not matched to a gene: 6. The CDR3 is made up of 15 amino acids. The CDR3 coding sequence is TGTGCCAGCAGCCGAACTAGCGGGGGCATAGATACGCAGTATTTT. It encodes CASSRTSGGIDTQYF.

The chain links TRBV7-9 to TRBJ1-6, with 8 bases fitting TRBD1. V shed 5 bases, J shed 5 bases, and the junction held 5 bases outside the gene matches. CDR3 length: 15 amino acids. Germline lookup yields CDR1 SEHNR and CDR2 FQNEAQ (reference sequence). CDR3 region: CASSAGGRDNSPLHF. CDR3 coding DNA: TGTGCCAGCAGCGCAGGGGGCAGGGATAATTCACCCCTCCACTTT.

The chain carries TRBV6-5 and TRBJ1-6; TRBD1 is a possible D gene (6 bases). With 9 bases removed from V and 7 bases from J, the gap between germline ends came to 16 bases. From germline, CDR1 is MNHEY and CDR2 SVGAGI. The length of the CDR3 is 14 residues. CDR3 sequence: CASRTEVWNSPLHF. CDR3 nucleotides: TGTGCCAGTCGGACAGAGGTATGGAATTCACCCCTCCACTTT.